Below are 6 T cell receptor beta chains sequenced from a single sample in a study of T cell clones after liver transplantation. Only in-frame clones appear in the TCRdb table, and some are missing; sequencing was by immunoSEQ multiplex PCR. Here the sample spans about 120,000 clones, over 75% being singletons. Sequencing was performed on CD4+ T cells from blood, taken 12 months after liver transplant. The receptors stem from a human patient who received a liver transplant. A share of the T cells may be of graft donor origin.

This chain uses TRBV2 with TRBJ2-3; 14 bases fit TRBD2. CDR3 length: 15 amino acids. J was trimmed by 5 bases and V by 7 bases; bases with no gene match: 5. In germline, CDR1 is SNHLY, CDR2 FYNNEI. The CDR3 reads CASTGLAGVGDTQYF. The CDR3 DNA follows: TGTGCCAGCACGGGACTAGCGGGAGTCGGAGATACGCAGTATTTT.

J is TRBJ1-5 and V is TRBV10-3, with 7 positions matching TRBD1. The ends lost 6 bases at V and 2 bases at J; junction bases unmatched: 4. Germline V gives CDR1 ENHRY, CDR2 SYGVKD. The CDR3 runs 14 residues. The CDR3 sequence is CAIRSQGGNQPQHF. In nucleotides, the CDR3 is TGTGCCATCAGAAGTCAGGGGGGCAATCAGCCCCAGCATTTT.

This chain joins TRBV19 and TRBJ2-5; a possible D gene is TRBD1 (6 bases). Germline V gene sequence: CDR1 LNHDA, CDR2 SQIVND (reference sequence). V dropped 9 bases and J dropped 5 bases, with 19 bases sitting between them. The CDR3 is 14 residues long. In nucleotides, the CDR3 is TGTGCCAGCCAGGGGCCGGGTCCAAGGGAGACCCAGTACTTC. Its protein product is CASQGPGPRETQYF.

This chain uses TRBV29-1 with TRBJ2-5, with 14 nucleotides matching TRBD2. The V gene's germline CDR1 is SQVTM and CDR2 ANQGSEA. This CDR3 has 15 residues. Trimming at V came to 1 base and at J to 4 bases, leaving 2 bases not matched to a gene. The CDR3 region is CSVEGLAGGVETQYF. The CDR3 DNA sequence: TGCAGCGTTGAAGGACTAGCGGGAGGGGTAGAGACCCAGTACTTC.

The chain joins TRBV6-5 to TRBJ1-2; 9 nucleotides match TRBD1. CDR1 and CDR2 (germline): MNHEY, SVGAGI. V trimming: 2 bases; J trimming: 8 bases; junction bases outside the gene matches: 9. CDR3 length equals 15 residues. The CDR3 loop is CASSYASTGGSGYTF. DNA of the CDR3: TGTGCCAGCAGTTACGCCTCGACAGGGGGATCAGGCTACACCTTC.

J is TRBJ2-5 and V is TRBV5-1, with TRBD2 identical over 7 bases. Looked up from germline, CDR1 is SGHRS and CDR2 is YFSETQ. The CDR3 extends over 15 amino acids. V lost 5 bases, J lost 1 base, and 8 bases stayed unmatched. The CDR3 DNA sequence: TGCGCCAGCAGAGATCCAGCGGGGATCCAAGAGACCCAGTACTTC. Amino acid sequence: CASRDPAGIQETQYF.